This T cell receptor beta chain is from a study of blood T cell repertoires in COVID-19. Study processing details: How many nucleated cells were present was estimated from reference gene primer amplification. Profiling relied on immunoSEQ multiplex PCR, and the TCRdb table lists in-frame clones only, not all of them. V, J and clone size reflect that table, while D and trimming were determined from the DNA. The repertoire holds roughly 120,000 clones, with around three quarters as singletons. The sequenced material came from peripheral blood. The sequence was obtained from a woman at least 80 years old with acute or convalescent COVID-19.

The CDR3 DNA reads as TGTGCCAGCAGTCCCCCTCGGGGGGACTCCTACGAGCAGTACTTC. This sequence encodes CASSPPRGDSYEQYF. V and J are TRBV6-5 and TRBJ2-7, with 7 bases matching TRBD2. CDR1 and CDR2 from the germline V gene are MNHEY and SVGAGI. The CDR3 extends over 15 amino acids. The ends lost 5 bases at V and 0 bases at J; junction bases unmatched: 7.